The 7 T cell receptor beta chains below come from one sample, sequenced in a study of blood T cell repertoires in COVID-19. Profiling relied on immunoSEQ multiplex PCR, and the TCRdb table lists in-frame clones only, not all of them. The sample records fewer than 50,000 clones, 79% being singletons. The sample comprised peripheral blood. The receptor source for this set is a man aged 70-80 years with acute or convalescent COVID-19.

The V call is TRBV19, the J call TRBJ1-5; a weak D match, TRBD1 (5 bases). V was shortened by 4 bases and J by 5 bases, with 15 bases between the two germline ends. Germline CDR1 and CDR2: LNHDA and SQIVND (reference sequence). This CDR3 comprises 15 residues. CDR3 protein: CASSTKSRGYQPQHF. CDR3 sequence (DNA): TGTGCCAGTAGTACGAAGAGTAGGGGCTATCAGCCCCAGCATTTT.

This chain connects TRBV7-6 to TRBJ2-5; D gene ambiguous. V lost 2 bases and J lost 2, with 9 bases in between. The CDR3 contains 14 residues. Germline V gene data show CDR1 as SGHVS and CDR2 as FNYEAQ. The CDR3 bases are TGTGCCAGCAGCTTAAACGTGAGACAAGAGACCCAGTACTTC. Protein: CASSLNVRQETQYF.

The chain uses TRBV5-1 and TRBJ2-5, with a weak D call TRBD1 (6 bases). CDR1 SGHRS and CDR2 YFSETQ come from the germline V gene. V gave up 1 base and J gave up 0 bases, with 13 bases separating them. The CDR3 is made up of 16 amino acids. In DNA, the CDR3 is TGCGCCAGCAGCTTGTGGGTCACAGGGAACCAAGAGACCCAGTACTTC. Encoded protein: CASSLWVTGNQETQYF.

In DNA, the CDR3 is TGTGCCAGCAGCCGACAGGGGTCGGGAGAGACCCAGTACTTC. Protein: CASSRQGSGETQYF. The V call is TRBV6-2 or TRBV6-3, the J call TRBJ2-5, with 8 bases aligning to TRBD1. Trimming removed 6 bases from V and 4 bases from J; junction bases left unmatched: 7. CDR3 length: 14 residues. Germline values: CDR1 MNHEY, CDR2 SVGEGT.

The V gene is TRBV7-2, the J gene TRBJ2-2; possible D gene TRBD1, 7 bases. With 5 bases removed from V and 1 base from J, the gap between germline ends came to 11 bases. This CDR3 is 15 amino acids long. CDR1 is SGHTA, CDR2 FQGNSA, per germline. CDR3 DNA sequence: TGTGCCAGCAGCCCCCAGGGGGGGAACACCGGGGAGCTGTTTTTT. Translated, it gives CASSPQGGNTGELFF.

This chain links TRBV27 with TRBJ2-1, with D possibly matching TRBD2 (6 bases). V was cut by 4 bases and J by 0 bases, with 10 bases left in between. Germline V gene lookup returns CDR1 MNHEY and CDR2 SMNVEV (reference sequence). CDR3 length equals 15 residues. The CDR3 DNA reads TGTGCCAGCAGTTCGGGGGATTACTCCTACAATGAGCAGTTCTTC. It translates to CASSSGDYSYNEQFF.

For the CDR3, the DNA is TGTGCCTGGAGTGTCCTACAGGGGTACGAGCAGTACTTC. Translation gives CAWSVLQGYEQYF. This chain connects TRBV30 to TRBJ2-7; 7 nucleotides line up with TRBD1. The CDR3 extends over 13 amino acids. The V gene's germline CDR1 is GTSNPN and CDR2 SVGIG (reference sequence). Trimming cost V 0 bases and J 4 bases; bases outside gene matches: 3.